Following are 9 T cell receptor beta chains from one sample sequenced in a study of cytomegalovirus exposure and HLA in healthy donors. 13 Jbeta primers and 60 Vbeta primers were used for the PCR. Profiling relied on immunoSEQ multiplex PCR, and the TCRdb table lists in-frame clones only, not all of them. The sample holds 150,000 or so clones, roughly 87% seen once. Sequenced sample: PBMCs. These receptors all stem from a middle-aged man in good health and CMV-seropositive.

This CDR3 reads CASSSGLAGGNEQYF. CDR3 in DNA: TGTGCCAGCAGTTCAGGACTAGCGGGGGGAAACGAGCAGTACTTC. The rearrangement uses TRBV7-6 and TRBJ2-7; TRBD2 aligns across 14 bases. In germline, CDR1 is SGHVS, CDR2 FNYEAQ. Unmatched junction bases numbered 6, after V lost 6 bases and J lost 5 bases. This CDR3 comprises 15 residues. Supplemented by reference TRBV7-6 and TRBJ2-7, the full variable domain reads GAGVSQSPRYKVTKRGQDVALRCDPISGHVSLYWYRQALGQGPEFLTYFNYEAQQDKSGLPNDRFSAERPEGSISTLTIQRTEQRDSAMYRCASSSGLAGGNEQYFGPGTRLTVT.

The chain couples TRBV15 to TRBJ2-3; D remains ambiguous. The germline V and J ends were trimmed by 0 bases and 0 bases, with 7 bases remaining between them. This CDR3 spans 15 amino acids. Germline V gives CDR1 LNHNV, CDR2 YYDKDF (reference sequence). For the CDR3, the DNA is TGTGCCACCAGCAGAGATAAGAGTAGCACAGATACGCAGTATTTT. Translating gives CATSRDKSSTDTQYF.

With respect to this clone: A read error may account for a junction end that differs from germline. The chain employs TRBV15 and TRBJ2-1; the match to TRBD2 covers 8 bases. The CDR3 covers 20 residues. Germline V CDR1 and CDR2: LNHNV, YYDKDF (reference sequence). The CDR3 nucleotides read TGTGCCACCAGCAGAGATTTTAGCGGGGATGAGCTCACCCACCCCAATCAGCAGTTCTTC. This encodes CATSRDFSGDELTHPNQQFF.

This clone has a single count. The chain links TRBV6-1 to TRBJ2-2, with D possibly matching TRBD1 (6 bases). V lost 5 bases and J lost 4, with 14 bases in between. CDR3 length: 15 amino acids. The germline V gene encodes CDR1 MNHNS and CDR2 SASEGT. The CDR3 protein is CASSLTGPPTGELFF. DNA of the CDR3: TGTGCCAGCAGTCTAACAGGGCCCCCCACCGGGGAGCTGTTTTTT.

This rearrangement joins TRBV6-6 to TRBJ2-5, with 7 positions matching TRBD2. The J segment lost 5 bases and the V segment lost 2 bases, leaving 5 bases of the junction unmatched. Germline CDR1 is MNHNY and CDR2 is SVGAGI (reference sequence). The CDR3 loop spans 14 amino acids. In DNA form, the CDR3 reads TGTGCCAGCAGTTACCCAAGCGGGGACGAGACCCAGTACTTC. As protein: CASSYPSGDETQYF.

The genes are TRBV9 and TRBJ2-3; maybe TRBD1 (5 bases). With 1 base removed from V and 4 bases from J, the gap between germline ends came to 10 bases. CDR3 length equals 14 residues. Germline lookup yields CDR1 SGDLS and CDR2 YYNGEE. The CDR3 DNA is TGTGCCAGCAGCGTACAGGGTGGGGCAGATACGCAGTATTTT. This encodes CASSVQGGADTQYF. Together with reference TRBV9 and TRBJ2-3, the CDR3 gives the full variable domain: DSGVTQTPKHLITATGQRVTLRCSPRSGDLSVYWYQQSLDQGLQFLIQYYNGEERAKGNILERFSAQQFPDLHSELNLSSLELGDSALYFCASSVQGGADTQYFGPGTRLTVL.

The chain couples TRBV4-2 to TRBJ1-1, with TRBD1 as a possible D gene (5 bases). Trimming left V 1 base short and J 5 bases short, with 11 bases between. Looked up from germline, CDR1 is LGHNA and CDR2 is YNFKEQ. The CDR3 totals 14 residues. In DNA, the CDR3 is TGTGCCAGCAGCCAAGGGACATCACAAACTGAAGCTTTCTTT. The encoded protein is CASSQGTSQTEAFF.

This clone was seen just once. This chain links TRBV11-3 with TRBJ2-7; TRBD2 is a possible D gene (5 bases). V was clipped by 2 bases and J by 7 bases, with 12 bases between them. Germline CDR1 reads SGHNT; CDR2 reads YENEEA. This CDR3 is 13 amino acids long. The CDR3 coding sequence is TGTGCCAGCAGCTTAAGCGGCAAAGAGGAGCAGTACTTC. Amino acids: CASSLSGKEEQYF. Using reference TRBV11-3 and TRBJ2-7 for the parts outside the CDR3, the full variable domain is EAGVVQSPRYKIIEKKQPVAFWCNPISGHNTLYWYLQNLGQGPELLIRYENEEAVDDSQLPKDRFSAERLKGVDSTLKIQPAELGDSAVYLCASSLSGKEEQYFGPGTRLTVT.

This clone was found once. The J gene is TRBJ1-6, the V gene TRBV5-8; D might be TRBD1 (6 bases). The CDR3 length is 16 residues. The V gene's germline CDR1 is SGHTS and CDR2 YDEGEE. V lost 4 bases and J 7 bases, leaving 18 bases between the germline ends. CDR3 amino acids: CASSPKQGHLNSPLHF. The DNA for the CDR3 is TGTGCCAGCAGCCCTAAACAGGGCCACCTCAATTCACCCCTCCACTTT.